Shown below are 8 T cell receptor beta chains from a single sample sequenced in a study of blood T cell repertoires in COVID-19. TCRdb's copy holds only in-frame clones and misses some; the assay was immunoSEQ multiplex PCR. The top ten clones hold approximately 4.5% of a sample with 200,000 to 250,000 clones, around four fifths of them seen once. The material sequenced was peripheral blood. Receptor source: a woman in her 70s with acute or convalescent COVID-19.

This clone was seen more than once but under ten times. CDR3 amino acids: CASSQFNSGTEAFF. The CDR3, as DNA: TGTGCCAGCAGCCAGTTCAATTCCGGGACAGAAGCTTTCTTT. The chain couples TRBV7-2 to TRBJ1-1; D perhaps matches TRBD1 (6 bases). This CDR3 spans 14 amino acids. The V and J ends lost 5 bases and 8 bases respectively, with 18 bases between them. Germline CDR1 and CDR2: SGHTA and FQGNSA.

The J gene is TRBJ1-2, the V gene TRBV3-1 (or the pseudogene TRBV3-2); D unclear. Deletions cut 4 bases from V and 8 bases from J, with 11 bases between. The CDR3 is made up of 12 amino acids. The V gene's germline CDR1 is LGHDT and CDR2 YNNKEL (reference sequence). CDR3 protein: CASSRTRLGYTF. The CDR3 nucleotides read TGTGCCAGCAGCCGCACGCGCCTGGGCTACACCTTC.

The CDR3: CASSQFSLNTQYF. The CDR3, as DNA: TGTGCCAGCAGCCAATTTTCCCTTAATACGCAGTATTTT. V gene TRBV3-1 (or the pseudogene TRBV3-2) combines with J gene TRBJ2-3; D gene uncertain. CDR3 length: 13 residues. Germline V gene lookup returns CDR1 LGHDT and CDR2 YNNKEL (reference sequence). V dropped 2 bases and J dropped 7 bases, with 10 bases sitting between them.

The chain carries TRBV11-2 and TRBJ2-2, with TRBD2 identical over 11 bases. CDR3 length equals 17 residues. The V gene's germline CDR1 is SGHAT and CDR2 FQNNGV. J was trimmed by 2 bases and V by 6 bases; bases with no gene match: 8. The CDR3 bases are TGTGCCAGCAGTTCACTAGCGGGGGCGTATAACACCGGGGAGCTGTTTTTT. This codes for CASSSLAGAYNTGELFF.

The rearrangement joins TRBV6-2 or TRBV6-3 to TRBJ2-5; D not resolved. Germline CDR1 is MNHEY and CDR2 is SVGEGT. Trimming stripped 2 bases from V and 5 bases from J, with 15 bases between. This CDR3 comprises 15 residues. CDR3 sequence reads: CASSYPLSPTETQYF. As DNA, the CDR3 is TGTGCCAGCAGTTACCCCCTATCCCCCACCGAGACCCAGTACTTC.

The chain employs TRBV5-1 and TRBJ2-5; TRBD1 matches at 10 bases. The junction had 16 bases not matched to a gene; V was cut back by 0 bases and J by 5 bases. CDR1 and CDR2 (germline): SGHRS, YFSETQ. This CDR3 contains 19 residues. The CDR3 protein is CASSLVSGTTGGAAETQYF. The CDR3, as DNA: TGCGCCAGCAGCTTGGTATCGGGGACGACAGGGGGCGCGGCGGAGACCCAGTACTTC.

CDR3 coding DNA: TGTGCCAGCAGCCAAGTGACGGCAGGGGCGAGCAATCAGCCCCAGCATTTT. Its translation is CASSQVTAGASNQPQHF. This sequence joins TRBV4-2 and TRBJ1-5; tentatively, D is TRBD1 (6 bases). Germline values: CDR1 LGHNA, CDR2 YNFKEQ. The V gene lost 1 base and the J gene lost 1 base, with 14 bases spanning the gap. CDR3 length: 17 amino acids.

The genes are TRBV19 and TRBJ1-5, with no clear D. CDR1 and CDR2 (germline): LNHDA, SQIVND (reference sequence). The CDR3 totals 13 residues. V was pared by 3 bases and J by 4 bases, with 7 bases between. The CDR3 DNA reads TGTGCCAGTAGTATCCAGACTAATCAGCCCCAGCATTTT. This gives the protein CASSIQTNQPQHF.